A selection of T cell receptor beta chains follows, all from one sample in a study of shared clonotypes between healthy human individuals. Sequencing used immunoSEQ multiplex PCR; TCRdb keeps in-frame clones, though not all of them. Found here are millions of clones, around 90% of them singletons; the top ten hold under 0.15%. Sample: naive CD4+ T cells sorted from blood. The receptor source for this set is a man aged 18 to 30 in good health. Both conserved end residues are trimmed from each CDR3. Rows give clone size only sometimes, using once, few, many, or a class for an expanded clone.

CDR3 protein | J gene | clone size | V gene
ANSPVGGGYEQY | TRBJ2-7 | NA | TRBV5-1
ASSRDSEQY | TRBJ2-7 | NA | TRBV6-6
ASSHSGDPATNEKLF | TRBJ1-4 | NA | TRBV11-2
ATREDTRYGYT | TRBJ1-2 | once | TRBV15
ASNSRDWYQETQY | TRBJ2-5 | NA | TRBV2
ATSRDSNQPQH | TRBJ1-5 | NA | TRBV6-5
ASSLGRTDQETQY | TRBJ2-5 | once | TRBV11-1
ASTSWDGGNTIY | TRBJ1-3 | NA | TRBV19
ASSLGPSGGGEQF | TRBJ2-1 | NA | TRBV5-1
ASSPTGENTIY | TRBJ1-3 | NA | TRBV7-2
ASSSRGLGGNTIY | TRBJ1-3 | NA | TRBV6-6
ATIPELTGELF | TRBJ2-2 | few | TRBV2
AWSLFWDTDRRSSYEQY | TRBJ2-7 | NA | TRBV30
TPAAKKHRQY | TRBJ2-5 | once | TRBV1
ASSPTPGQGKFRGGYT | TRBJ1-2 | NA | TRBV7-9
ASSRGGGNIQETQY | TRBJ2-5 | NA | TRBV11-2
ASSSRTSVHEQY | TRBJ2-7 | NA | TRBV5-1
ASSFGLADTYEQY | TRBJ2-7 | NA | TRBV5-1
ASSVEGLAGASTDTQY | TRBJ2-3 | NA | TRBV9
ASSLQGEITDTQY | TRBJ2-3 | NA | TRBV5-1
ASSEAGGGAVSNEKLF | TRBJ1-4 | NA | TRBV6-1
ASSPPSGAGANVLT | TRBJ2-6 | NA | TRBV5-5
ASSEPAWAMGEQY | TRBJ2-7 | NA | TRBV2
ASSQKMGGTGFDTEAF | TRBJ1-1 | once | TRBV4-1
ASSLIGAGAMNTEAF | TRBJ1-1 | NA | TRBV5-4
ASSQGDRGNTEAF | TRBJ1-1 | few | TRBV4-1
AISDGGGLTGELF | TRBJ2-2 | NA | TRBV10-3
ASSLAGTALYEQY | TRBJ2-7 | NA | TRBV7-2
ASSPRVDRGFGSQH | TRBJ1-5 | NA | TRBV18
ASSPGGTGVTGELF | TRBJ2-2 | NA | TRBV18
ASSPDRAAYEQY | TRBJ2-7 | NA | TRBV10-1
ASSHPGTAEAF | TRBJ1-1 | NA | TRBV7-2
ASGPITTGEFSYEQY | TRBJ2-7 | NA | TRBV12-5
ASSRTAAETQY | TRBJ2-5 | NA | TRBV5-4
ASGLMTTGMITDTQY | TRBJ2-3 | once | TRBV12-5
ASSLVYRVGQGYNEQY | TRBJ2-7 | NA | TRBV7-4
ASTPVYQETQY | TRBJ2-5 | NA | TRBV2
ASSLGQHSGNTIY | TRBJ1-3 | NA | TRBV5-4
ASRTGTGPNTEAF | TRBJ1-1 | NA | TRBV19
ASSPLQVSGELF | TRBJ2-2 | NA | TRBV18
SASIGEQF | TRBJ2-1 | NA | TRBV20-1
SVETGGSSIAAF | TRBJ1-1 | NA | TRBV29-1
ASGGQLNTEAF | TRBJ1-1 | NA | TRBV12-5
ASSVPAGRNTEAF | TRBJ1-1 | NA | TRBV19
SVAGDTYEQY | TRBJ2-7 | NA | TRBV29-1
AWMSRYEQY | TRBJ2-7 | NA | TRBV30